This T cell receptor beta chain appears in the sequencing data of a study of technical replicates of blood from a handful of donors. Generated by immunoSEQ multiplex PCR, the TCRdb table keeps only in-frame clones and is missing some. There are about 72,000 clones in the sample; roughly 90% occur only once, and roughly 0.4% lies in the top ten. The CDR3 consists of 13 residues. The germline CDR1 and CDR2 sequences are SGHRS and YFSETQ. V shed 0 bases and J shed 6 bases, with 9 bases lying between them. This sequence originates from a human donor in good health. Sequencing used T cells isolated from PBMCs. The chain joins TRBV5-1 to TRBJ1-1; no clear D. CDR3 nucleotides: TGCGCCAGCAGCTTGGTAGCAGACTCTGAAGCTTTCTTT. Encoded protein: CASSLVADSEAFF.